Presented here are 26 T cell receptor beta chains from one specimen sequenced in a study of shared clonotypes between healthy human individuals. The repertoire was sequenced with immunoSEQ multiplex PCR; TCRdb's copy has only in-frame clones and lacks some. The table lists 600,000 to 750,000 clones, about 90% of them singletons. Material: memory CD8+ T cells from PBMCs. Subset of the sample: CD45RO+ cells pooled with CCR7-negative TemRA cells. Receptors were obtained from a man younger than 30 in good health. Some clones in this sample may be carry-over from other donors' samples.

This clone is a singleton in its sample. V gene TRBV13 combines with J gene TRBJ2-7; 7 nucleotides match TRBD1. The CDR3 is 15 residues long. V lost 3 bases and J lost 5; bases outside the gene matches: 10. Germline V lookup: CDR1 PRHDT, CDR2 FYEKMQ (reference sequence). The CDR3 loop is CASSFLLRQGHEQYF. In nucleotides, the CDR3 is TGTGCCAGCAGCTTCCTCCTCCGACAGGGCCACGAGCAGTACTTC. The whole variable domain, filled in from reference TRBV13 and TRBJ2-7, reads AAGVIQSPRHLIKEKRETATLKCYPIPRHDTVYWYQQGPGQDPQFLISFYEKMQSDKGSIPDRFSAQQFSDYHSELNMSSLELGDSALYFCASSFLLRQGHEQYFGPGTRLTVT.

The V call is TRBV9, the J call TRBJ2-1; the D gene could be TRBD1 or TRBD2 (5 bases each). Germline V gives CDR1 SGDLS, CDR2 YYNGEE. The CDR3 runs 15 residues. V lost 6 bases, J lost 2 bases, and 15 bases lay in between. CDR3 protein: CASTRGASPYNEQFF. Written as DNA, the CDR3 is TGTGCCAGCACCCGAGGGGCTTCCCCCTACAATGAGCAGTTCTTC. The full variable domain, in which reference TRBV9 and TRBJ2-1 provide the parts outside the CDR3, is DSGVTQTPKHLITATGQRVTLRCSPRSGDLSVYWYQQSLDQGLQFLIQYYNGEERAKGNILERFSAQQFPDLHSELNLSSLELGDSALYFCASTRGASPYNEQFFGPGTRLTVL.

The chain combines TRBV27 with TRBJ2-7, with 7 bases that match TRBD1. From germline, CDR1 is MNHEY and CDR2 SMNVEV (reference sequence). After removal of 6 bases from V and 3 bases from J, the junction contained 5 bases not matched to a gene. This CDR3 is built from 13 residues. In nucleotides, the CDR3 is TGTGCCAGCAGGATGACAGGGAGCTACGAGCAGTACTTC. The encoded protein is CASRMTGSYEQYF.

As for this clone: A junction end diverges from the germline sequence, so it may reflect a read error. The CDR3 sequence: CASSVGGSSEKLFF. CDR3 sequence (DNA): TGTGCCAGCAGCGTAGGGGGCAGTAGTGAAAAACTGTTTTTT. The V gene is TRBV13, the J gene TRBJ1-4, with 7 bases lining up with TRBD1. The CDR3 is 14 amino acids. Germline V CDR1 and CDR2: PRHDT, FYEKMQ (reference sequence). Looking up the rest from reference TRBV13 and TRBJ1-4 gives the full variable domain: AAGVIQSPRHLIKEKRETATLKCYPIPRHDTVYWYQQGPGQDPQFLISFYEKMQSDKGSIPDRFSAQQFSDYHSELNMSSLELGDSALYFCASSVGGSSEKLFFGSGTQLSVL.

V gene TRBV5-1 combines with J gene TRBJ2-3; D ambiguous. The ends were cut back, 2 bases at V and 4 bases at J, with 5 bases in the middle. The CDR3 is 12 amino acids. CDR1 is SGHRS and CDR2 is YFSETQ in the germline V gene. The CDR3 nucleotides read TGCGCCAGCAGCTTTACGTCAGATACGCAGTATTTT. Its translation is CASSFTSDTQYF. Supplemented by reference TRBV5-1 and TRBJ2-3, the full variable domain reads KAGVTQTPRYLIKTRGQQVTLSCSPISGHRSVSWYQQTPGQGLQFLFEYFSETQRNKGNFPGRFSGRQFSNSRSEMNVSTLELGDSALYLCASSFTSDTQYFGPGTRLTVL.

The chain links TRBV19 to TRBJ1-2; D is uncertain. V dropped 6 bases and J dropped 2 bases, with 4 bases sitting between them. The CDR3 totals 11 residues. Germline V gene sequence: CDR1 LNHDA, CDR2 SQIVND (reference sequence). This chain's CDR3 is CASRDNYGYTF. As DNA, the CDR3 is TGTGCCAGTAGGGACAACTATGGCTACACCTTC.

The genes are TRBV6-5 and TRBJ2-7; D perhaps matches TRBD2 (5 bases). Trimming took off 4 bases at V and 0 bases at J, with 10 bases between the two ends. The CDR3 has 14 amino acids. Germline V gene lookup returns CDR1 MNHEY and CDR2 SVGAGI. This CDR3 is CASSSSGHSYEQYF. The DNA of the CDR3 is TGTGCCAGCAGTTCAAGCGGCCACTCCTACGAGCAGTACTTC.

This chain links TRBV9 with TRBJ2-1; 12 nucleotides match TRBD2. After removal of 2 bases from V and 8 bases from J, the junction contained 8 bases not matched to a gene. The CDR3 contains 16 residues. CDR1 is SGDLS and CDR2 is YYNGEE in the germline V gene. The CDR3 sequence is CASSVQGASGRDEQFF. The CDR3 nucleotides are TGTGCCAGCAGCGTTCAGGGGGCTAGCGGGAGGGATGAGCAGTTCTTC.

The gene calls are TRBV28 and TRBJ1-5; D unresolved. The V and J ends lost 1 base and 0 bases respectively, with 10 bases between them. The CDR3 runs 16 residues. From germline, CDR1 is MDHEN and CDR2 SYDVKM. For the CDR3, the DNA is TGTGCCAGCAGTTTATCCCCCAGGAGTAGCAATCAGCCCCAGCATTTT. This encodes CASSLSPRSSNQPQHF.

There are many counts of this clone. The chain uses TRBV7-6 and TRBJ2-3; no clear D. The CDR3 contains 13 residues. The V and J ends lost 8 bases and 6 bases respectively, with 15 bases between them. CDR1 SGHVS and CDR2 FNYEAQ come from the germline V gene. The CDR3 sequence is CASSPGRFDTQYF. The CDR3 DNA follows: TGTGCCAGCTCCCCCGGTCGGTTCGATACGCAGTATTTT. Full variable domain (remainder filled in from reference TRBV7-6 and TRBJ2-3): GAGVSQSPRYKVTKRGQDVALRCDPISGHVSLYWYRQALGQGPEFLTYFNYEAQQDKSGLPNDRFSAERPEGSISTLTIQRTEQRDSAMYRCASSPGRFDTQYFGPGTRLTVL.

The chain joins TRBV5-1 to TRBJ2-3; TRBD2 aligns across 14 bases. The junction had 6 bases not matched to a gene; V was cut back by 2 bases and J by 4 bases. The CDR3 has 17 residues. Germline assignment: CDR1 SGHRS and CDR2 YFSETQ. The CDR3 DNA reads TGCGCCAGCAGCTTCCGACTAGCGGGAGGGGAGGCAGATACGCAGTATTTT. The encoded protein is CASSFRLAGGEADTQYF.

This chain connects TRBV28 to TRBJ1-1, with TRBD1 matching 8 bases. CDR3 length: 12 amino acids. Trimming at V came to 5 bases and at J to 10 bases, leaving 6 bases not matched to a gene. Germline V gene lookup returns CDR1 MDHEN and CDR2 SYDVKM. CDR3: CASSSRGRPAFF. CDR3 bases: TGTGCCAGCAGTAGCAGGGGGCGACCAGCTTTCTTT.

J is TRBJ2-7 and V is TRBV19; tentatively, D is TRBD2 (5 bases). There are 14 residues in the CDR3. V gave up 5 bases and J gave up 3 bases, with 14 bases separating them. Per germline, CDR1 LNHDA and CDR2 SQIVND (reference sequence). The CDR3 region is CASSFGLGYYEQYF. The CDR3 coding sequence is TGTGCCAGTAGTTTTGGACTGGGATACTACGAGCAGTACTTC.

The gene calls are TRBV2 and TRBJ1-1, with 11 bases that match TRBD1. V was clipped by 6 bases and J by 10 bases; unmatched bases: 7. The germline CDR1 and CDR2 sequences are SNHLY and FYNNEI. This CDR3 contains 13 residues. The CDR3 coding sequence is TGTGCCAGCAGGGACAGGGGGCCTTGGGGAGCTTTCTTT. Translated: CASRDRGPWGAFF.

J is TRBJ1-5 and V is TRBV6-1; possible D gene TRBD1, 5 bases. The CDR3 runs 12 residues. CDR1 MNHNS and CDR2 SASEGT come from the germline V gene. The V end lost 7 bases, the J end lost 4 bases, and 8 bases lay between the germline ends. The DNA of the CDR3 is TGTGCCAGCAAAAGGGGTAATCAGCCCCAGCATTTT. Amino acid sequence: CASKRGNQPQHF.

Notes on this clone: Distinct nucleotide sequences in the sample also encode this CDR3. V usage is TRBV14 and J usage is TRBJ2-7; possible D gene TRBD1, 6 bases. V lost 1 base and J lost 2, with 9 bases in between. Germline CDR1 is SGHDN and CDR2 is FVKESK. The CDR3 covers 14 residues. CDR3 residues: CASSQGRGAYEQYF. In DNA, the CDR3 is TGTGCCAGCAGCCAAGGCAGGGGAGCCTACGAGCAGTACTTC.

This chain uses TRBV27 with TRBJ2-1; D remains ambiguous. Trimming removed 6 bases at V and 5 bases at J, with 11 bases between. Per the germline V gene, CDR1 is MNHEY and CDR2 is SMNVEV (reference sequence). This CDR3 is 13 amino acids long. For the CDR3, the DNA is TGTGCCAGCAGGAGAAGGGAAAACAATGAGCAGTTCTTC. Encoded protein: CASRRRENNEQFF.

The rearrangement uses TRBV28 and TRBJ1-5; TRBD1 is a possible D gene (6 bases). The CDR3 is 14 residues long. Germline V CDR1 and CDR2: MDHEN, SYDVKM. Trimming shortened V by 6 bases and J by 6 bases, and 15 bases separated the two germline ends. The CDR3 is CASSTKNRVQPQHF. The CDR3 DNA is TGTGCCAGCAGCACCAAGAACAGGGTTCAGCCCCAGCATTTT.

The rearrangement links TRBV6-1 to TRBJ2-2; TRBD2 matches 15 bases. Germline CDR1 and CDR2: MNHNS and SASEGT. With V trimmed by 8 bases and J by 6 bases, 10 bases remained unmatched. This CDR3 spans 17 amino acids. The CDR3 region is CASRGLAGGQEAGELFF. DNA for the CDR3: TGTGCCAGCCGTGGACTAGCGGGAGGGCAAGAGGCCGGGGAGCTGTTTTTT.

The rearrangement joins TRBV2 to TRBJ2-3, with D possibly matching TRBD1 (6 bases). Trimming took 2 bases from V and 2 from J, leaving 14 bases between them. The CDR3 runs to 16 residues. Germline V gene sequence: CDR1 SNHLY, CDR2 FYNNEI. The CDR3: CASSERVRTDTDTQYF. The CDR3 region has the DNA TGTGCCAGCAGTGAAAGAGTCAGGACAGACACAGATACGCAGTATTTT. Drawing the rest from reference TRBV2 and TRBJ2-3, the complete variable domain is EPEVTQTPSHQVTQMGQEVILRCVPISNHLYFYWYRQILGQKVEFLVSFYNNEISEKSEIFDDQFSVERPDGSNFTLKIRSTKLEDSAMYFCASSERVRTDTDTQYFGPGTRLTVL.

The V gene is TRBV7-9, the J gene TRBJ1-2; the match to TRBD1 covers 7 bases. Germline CDR1 is SEHNR and CDR2 is FQNEAQ (reference sequence). Trimming removed 2 bases from V and 3 bases from J; junction bases left unmatched: 6. The CDR3 is 15 amino acids. The CDR3 DNA follows: TGTGCCAGCAGCTTATCGGGACAGTCCTACTATGGCTACACCTTC. It encodes CASSLSGQSYYGYTF.

This chain joins TRBV4-3 and TRBJ1-4, with a possible D match to TRBD1 (5 bases). Trimming took 5 bases from V and 2 from J, leaving 21 bases between them. Germline V gene data show CDR1 as LGHNA and CDR2 as YSLEER. The CDR3 runs 18 residues. CDR3 nucleotides: TGCGCCAGCAGCGGCTTCGACAGACACGAAGTGACTAATGAAAAACTGTTTTTT. This sequence encodes CASSGFDRHEVTNEKLFF.

The rearrangement joins TRBV6-1 to TRBJ2-1, with D unclear. Germline V lookup: CDR1 MNHNS, CDR2 SASEGT. V was cut by 3 bases and J by 1 base, with 4 bases left in between. There are 13 residues in the CDR3. Here the CDR3 reads CASSDSSYNEQFF. The CDR3 coding sequence is TGTGCCAGCAGTGACTCATCCTACAATGAGCAGTTCTTC.

CDR3 sequence reads: CASSEGSTDTQYF. The CDR3 DNA follows: TGTGCCAGCAGTGAAGGAAGCACAGATACGCAGTATTTT. The V and J genes are TRBV6-1 and TRBJ2-3; the D is unclear. Germline V CDR1 and CDR2: MNHNS, SASEGT. CDR3 length: 13 amino acids. V dropped 1 base and J dropped 0 bases, with 2 bases sitting between them.

This clone has only one observation. The chain joins TRBV7-9 to TRBJ2-1; tentatively, D is TRBD1 (5 bases). Trimming stripped 5 bases from V and 0 bases from J, with 11 bases between. Looked up from germline, CDR1 is SEHNR and CDR2 is FQNEAQ (reference sequence). The CDR3 covers 15 residues. The CDR3 region has the DNA TGTGCCAGCAGCCCAAGAGACAGCTCCTACAATGAGCAGTTCTTC. Its protein product is CASSPRDSSYNEQFF.

The chain couples TRBV28 to TRBJ2-2; maybe TRBD2 (5 bases). This CDR3 contains 15 residues. The V gene's germline CDR1 is MDHEN and CDR2 SYDVKM. V was shortened by 6 bases and J by 6 bases, with 17 bases between the two germline ends. CDR3 protein: CASSLRVAVAGELFF. DNA for the CDR3: TGTGCCAGCAGCTTGAGGGTCGCGGTCGCCGGGGAGCTGTTTTTT.